This entry features one T cell receptor beta chain sequence. This sample was taken from a study of blood T cell repertoires in COVID-19. Under the authors' procedure: Nucleated cell counts were estimated from reference gene primer amplification. Measured with immunoSEQ multiplex PCR; TCRdb has only the in-frame clones, and not every one. The DNA was the basis for D and trimming; V, J and clone size are from that table. The sample has 45,000 to 55,000 clones, roughly 84% seen once. Germline CDR1 reads WNHNN; CDR2 reads SYGVQD (reference sequence). The CDR3 contains 8 residues. The gene calls are TRBV10-1 and TRBJ2-1; D gene uncertain. Sequencing was done on a sample of peripheral blood. The TCR originated in a man in his fifties or sixties with active COVID-19. CDR3 bases: TGCGGGCTCAATGAGCAGTTCTTC. Translated: CGLNEQFF.